This T cell receptor (beta chain) was sequenced during a study of shared clonotypes between healthy human individuals. Assay used: immunoSEQ multiplex PCR; TCRdb lists only in-frame clones, some missing. The sample has about 2.4 million clones; roughly 93% are singletons. Looked up from germline, CDR1 is SEHNR and CDR2 is FQNEAQ (reference sequence). Trimming removed 4 bases at V and 1 base at J, with 7 bases between. This CDR3 spans 13 amino acids. V usage is TRBV7-9 and J usage is TRBJ2-5; D not resolved. The clonotype originates from a man between 18 and 35 years old in good health. Some clones in this sample may be carry-over from other donors' samples. Sequencing input: naive CD4+ T cells from PBMCs. Subset defined: CD45RA+ positively selected. The CDR3 protein is CASSSKGQETQYF. In DNA form, the CDR3 reads TGTGCCAGCAGCTCGAAGGGCCAAGAGACCCAGTACTTC.